The 19 T cell receptor beta chains below come from one sample, sequenced in a study of cytomegalovirus exposure and HLA in healthy donors (dated by TCRdb to about 2017). Library generation was performed with the immunoSEQ multiplex PCR assay. For the multiplex PCR, a mixture combining 60 forward primers for TCR Vbeta segments and 13 reverse primers for TCR Jbeta segments was used. TCRdb carries this immuneACCESS record with in-frame sequences only. Its versions omit some clonotypes, under half of them owing to an unresolved V gene in the studies checked, with the rest unexplained. For this sample the table gives 85,000 to 100,000 clones, of which more than 55% were detected only once. About 2.3% of the sample is held by the ten biggest clonotypes. The sequenced sample consisted of PBMCs. These receptors originate from a human donor in good health.

This clone was counted a few times. The chain joins TRBV4-2 to TRBJ1-2; D remains ambiguous. CDR3 length equals 15 residues. V dropped 0 bases and J dropped 5 bases, with 13 bases sitting between them. Germline values: CDR1 LGHNA, CDR2 YNFKEQ. The CDR3 DNA sequence: TGTGCCAGCAGCCAAGACGGCGGGTCACCTTATGGCTACACCTTC. Translating it yields CASSQDGGSPYGYTF.

The genes are TRBV9 and TRBJ1-1; no reliable D call. Germline CDR1 SGDLS, CDR2 YYNGEE. This CDR3 has 14 amino acids. Trimming pared 2 bases from V and 3 bases from J, leaving 11 bases between. The CDR3 sequence: CASSVLISDTEAFF. As DNA, the CDR3 is TGTGCCAGCAGCGTCTTAATCTCGGACACTGAAGCTTTCTTT.

This clone was recorded a few times. The chain has TRBV5-1 and TRBJ2-1; D is perhaps TRBD1 (6 bases). CDR1 is SGHRS, CDR2 YFSETQ, per germline. CDR3 size: 15 residues. Trimming shortened V by 4 bases and J by 0 bases, and 11 bases separated the two germline ends. The CDR3 bases are TGCGCCAGCAGCCCTGGACAGAGCTCCTACAATGAGCAGTTCTTC. Its protein product is CASSPGQSSYNEQFF.

The chain employs TRBV6-1 and TRBJ1-2; TRBD1 matches 8 bases. This CDR3 region has 14 residues. Germline CDR1 MNHNS, CDR2 SASEGT. V lost 1 base to trimming and J lost 8 bases; unmatched junction nucleotides: 6. This chain's CDR3 is CASSEGQGALGYTF. The CDR3 coding sequence is TGTGCCAGCAGTGAAGGGCAGGGGGCATTAGGCTACACCTTC.

V usage is TRBV18 and J usage is TRBJ2-1; D ambiguous. The germline CDR1 and CDR2 sequences are KGHSH and LQKENI. The ends were cut back, 3 bases at V and 5 bases at J, with 11 bases in the middle. The length of the CDR3 is 14 residues. This chain's CDR3 is CASSPPGGDNEQFF. In nucleotides, the CDR3 is TGTGCCAGCTCACCCCCCGGCGGCGACAATGAGCAGTTCTTC.

This clone was seen more than once but under ten times. The V gene is TRBV7-2, the J gene TRBJ1-1; D is undetermined. CDR3 length equals 13 residues. The germline V and J ends were trimmed by 5 bases and 0 bases, with 7 bases remaining between them. Per germline, CDR1 SGHTA and CDR2 FQGNSA. The CDR3: CASSQGVNTEAFF. For the CDR3, the DNA is TGTGCCAGCAGCCAAGGAGTGAACACTGAAGCTTTCTTT.

The CDR3 DNA reads TGTGCCAGCCGCTCTGGAAACACCATATATTTT. Its translation is CASRSGNTIYF. This sequence joins TRBV2 and TRBJ1-3; D is ambiguous. Trimming took off 8 bases at V and 0 bases at J, with 2 bases between the two ends. This CDR3 has 11 amino acids. CDR1 and CDR2 from the germline V gene are SNHLY and FYNNEI.

This sequence joins TRBV29-1 and TRBJ1-2, with D unresolved. The CDR3 extends over 12 amino acids. The germline V and J ends were trimmed by 5 bases and 5 bases, with 12 bases remaining between them. Germline CDR1 SQVTM, CDR2 ANQGSEA. This CDR3 reads CSVLNGKYGYTF. In nucleotides, the CDR3 is TGCAGCGTTCTGAACGGGAAATATGGCTACACCTTC.

This sequence joins TRBV10-3 and TRBJ1-5, with D unclear. The germline V gene encodes CDR1 ENHRY and CDR2 SYGVKD. With 9 bases removed from V and 6 bases from J, the gap between germline ends came to 12 bases. CDR3 size: 12 residues. In nucleotides, the CDR3 is TGTGCCATGCCTCTCGGGGTTCAGCCCCAGCATTTT. Translation gives CAMPLGVQPQHF.

The chain is built from TRBV7-8 and TRBJ2-3, with 7 bases matching TRBD1. The CDR3 contains 13 residues. Per the germline V gene, CDR1 is SGHVS and CDR2 is FQNEAQ. V shed 5 bases, J shed 5 bases, and the junction held 4 bases outside the gene matches. DNA for the CDR3: TGTGCCAGCAGCGCCAGACAGGGAGATACGCAGTATTTT. Translating it yields CASSARQGDTQYF.

V is TRBV5-4 and J is TRBJ2-1, with TRBD1 as a possible D gene (6 bases). Trimming stripped 1 base from V and 8 bases from J, with 10 bases between. The CDR3 totals 13 residues. CDR1 and CDR2 (germline): SGHNT, YYREEE (reference sequence). CDR3 DNA sequence: TGTGCCAGCAGCTTGCCAGGGGTCGATGAGCAGTTCTTC. Its protein product is CASSLPGVDEQFF. Full variable domain (missing parts from reference TRBV5-4 and TRBJ2-1): ETGVTQSPTHLIKTRGQQVTLRCSSQSGHNTVSWYQQALGQGPQFIFQYYREEENGRGNFPPRFSGLQFPNYSSELNVNALELDDSALYLCASSLPGVDEQFFGPGTRLTVL.

J is TRBJ2-7 and V is TRBV25-1, with D perhaps matching TRBD1 (6 bases). V lost 1 base to trimming and J lost 4 bases, with 8 bases between them. The germline CDR1 and CDR2 sequences are MGHDK and SYGVNS. The CDR3 extends over 13 amino acids. The CDR3 sequence: CASSELGGYEQYF. As DNA, the CDR3 is TGTGCCAGCAGTGAATTAGGGGGATACGAGCAGTACTTC.

The V and J genes are TRBV11-3 and TRBJ1-1; D perhaps matches TRBD1 (5 bases). Germline V gene sequence: CDR1 SGHNT, CDR2 YENEEA. V dropped 2 bases and J dropped 4 bases, with 11 bases sitting between them. The CDR3 runs to 14 residues. CDR3 nucleotides: TGTGCCAGCAGCTTACGTGTCAGGGCCACTGAAGCTTTCTTT. Translating it yields CASSLRVRATEAFF. Based on the CDR3 plus reference TRBV11-3 and TRBJ1-1, the full variable domain is EAGVVQSPRYKIIEKKQPVAFWCNPISGHNTLYWYLQNLGQGPELLIRYENEEAVDDSQLPKDRFSAERLKGVDSTLKIQPAELGDSAVYLCASSLRVRATEAFFGQGTRLTVV.

The V and J genes are TRBV21-1 and TRBJ2-1; the table's D call, TRBD2, was not checked against the DNA. TRBV21-1 is listed as a pseudogene. This CDR3 is 18 amino acids long. The chain's CDR3 is CASSKECLAQSSYNEQFF. In nucleotides, the CDR3 is TGTGCCAGCAGCAAAGAATGCCTAGCGCAGAGCTCCTACAATGAGCAGTTCTTC.

This clone was counted a few times. This sequence joins TRBV11-2 and TRBJ1-4; 7 bases are a match to TRBD1. Germline V gene data show CDR1 as SGHAT and CDR2 as FQNNGV. Losses at the gene ends were 5 bases for V and 3 bases for J; bases not matched to a gene: 15. The CDR3 is 18 residues long. The CDR3 sequence is CASSPKTGSVSPNEKLFF. In DNA, the CDR3 is TGTGCCAGCAGCCCTAAGACAGGGTCCGTATCCCCTAATGAAAAACTGTTTTTT.

The chain has TRBV27 and TRBJ1-2, with a possible D match to TRBD1 (5 bases). Germline loops: CDR1 MNHEY, CDR2 SMNVEV (reference sequence). V shed 6 bases and J shed 2 bases, with 13 bases lying between them. The CDR3 consists of 14 residues. DNA for the CDR3: TGTGCCAGCAGAACAGGTCGCTCGAACTATGGCTACACCTTC. Translating it yields CASRTGRSNYGYTF.

The chain links TRBV9 to TRBJ2-3, with 13 bases identical to TRBD2. The germline V gene encodes CDR1 SGDLS and CDR2 YYNGEE. The junction had 12 bases not matched to a gene; V was cut back by 1 base and J by 7 bases. The CDR3 sequence is 18 residues long. The CDR3 region is CASSVTTSGGVPTNTQYF. CDR3 DNA: TGTGCCAGCAGCGTAACCACTAGCGGGGGGGTTCCCACGAATACGCAGTATTTT.

The CDR3 sequence is CASRQGATEPASEQYF. The CDR3 DNA reads as TGCGCCAGCAGGCAGGGGGCAACCGAACCAGCCTCCGAGCAGTACTTC. The chain is built from TRBV4-3 and TRBJ2-7; 8 positions match TRBD1. This CDR3 has 16 residues. The germline gives CDR1 LGHNA, CDR2 YSLEER. After removal of 6 bases from V and 6 bases from J, the junction contained 16 bases not matched to a gene.

The genes are TRBV5-4 and TRBJ2-3, with 10 bases that match TRBD2. From germline, CDR1 is SGHNT and CDR2 YYREEE (reference sequence). This CDR3 contains 18 residues. The trim removed 0 bases at V and 7 bases at J, leaving 14 bases unmatched. DNA of the CDR3: TGTGCCAGCAGCTTGGGGCTAGCGGGGGCCCAGACCGTCCATACGCAGTATTTT. Translation: CASSLGLAGAQTVHTQYF.